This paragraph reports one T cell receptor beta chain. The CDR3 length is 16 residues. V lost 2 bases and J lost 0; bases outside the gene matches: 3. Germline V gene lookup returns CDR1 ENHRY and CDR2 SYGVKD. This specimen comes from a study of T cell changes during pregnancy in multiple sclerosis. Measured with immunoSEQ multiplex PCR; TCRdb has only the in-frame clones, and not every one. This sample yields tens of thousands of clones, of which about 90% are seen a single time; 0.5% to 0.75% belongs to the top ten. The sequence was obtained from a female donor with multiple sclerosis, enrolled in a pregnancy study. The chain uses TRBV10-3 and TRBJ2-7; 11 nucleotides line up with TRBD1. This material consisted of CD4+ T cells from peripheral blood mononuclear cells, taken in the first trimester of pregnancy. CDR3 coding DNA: TGTGCCATCAGTGAGACCGGGACAGGGGGCTCCTACGAGCAGTACTTC. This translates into CAISETGTGGSYEQYF.